These T cell receptor beta chains were read from a single sample in a study of beta chain features in type 1 diabetes. Here immunoSEQ multiplex PCR was the method, and the copy in TCRdb shows in-frame clones only, minus some. In the table there are more than 300,000 clones, about 15% of which are singletons. Source material: naive CD4+ T cells from blood. These receptors all stem from a woman under 30 in good health. Both conserved end residues are part of each CDR3. A D gene is named only where the DNA matches it firmly. Clone size is stated in some rows and not others, as once, few, many or a class when expanded.

J gene: TRBJ2-6; D gene: -; clone size: -; V gene: TRBV30; CDR3 protein: CAWSLPGANVLTF; CDR3 DNA: TGTGCCTGGAGCCTACCAGGGGCCAACGTCCTGACTTTC
J gene: TRBJ2-1; D gene: -; clone size: -; V gene: TRBV28; CDR3 protein: CASPTPLGAENEQFF; CDR3 DNA: TGTGCCAGTCCGACCCCCCTGGGGGCGGAAAATGAGCAGTTCTTC
J gene: TRBJ1-3; D gene: -; clone size: -; V gene: TRBV30; CDR3 protein: CAWSDGTTSGNTIYF; CDR3 DNA: TGTGCCTGGAGTGACGGGACTACATCTGGAAACACCATATATTTT
J gene: TRBJ2-1; D gene: TRBD2; clone size: -; V gene: TRBV5-1; CDR3 protein: CASSLVLSGSSYNEQFF; CDR3 DNA: TGCGCCAGCAGCTTGGTGCTTAGCGGGAGCTCCTACAATGAGCAGTTCTTC
J gene: TRBJ2-7; D gene: -; clone size: -; V gene: TRBV30; CDR3 protein: CAWLSRRTPRYEQYF; CDR3 DNA: TGTGCCTGGTTGTCCAGGAGGACCCCCCGCTACGAGCAGTACTTC
J gene: TRBJ2-2; D gene: -; clone size: few; V gene: TRBV28; CDR3 protein: CASSLGSMGGTGELFF; CDR3 DNA: TGTGCCAGCAGTCTCGGATCAATGGGGGGCACCGGGGAGCTGTTTTTT
J gene: TRBJ1-1; D gene: -; clone size: -; V gene: TRBV7-9; CDR3 protein: CASSLMGHEAFF; CDR3 DNA: TGTGCCAGCAGCTTAATGGGACATGAAGCTTTCTTT
J gene: TRBJ2-5; D gene: TRBD2; clone size: few; V gene: TRBV30; CDR3 protein: CAWYRSGSQETQYF; CDR3 DNA: TGTGCCTGGTACCGGAGCGGGAGCCAGGAGACCCAGTACTTC
J gene: TRBJ2-1; D gene: -; clone size: -; V gene: TRBV30; CDR3 protein: CAWSRSRVSSYNEQFF; CDR3 DNA: TGTGCCTGGAGTAGATCCCGCGTGAGCTCCTACAATGAGCAGTTCTTC
J gene: TRBJ2-1; D gene: TRBD2; clone size: few; V gene: TRBV7-2; CDR3 protein: CASSPTSGSWNEQFF; CDR3 DNA: TGTGCCAGCAGCCCAACTAGCGGGAGCTGGAATGAGCAGTTCTTC
J gene: TRBJ2-3; D gene: TRBD1; clone size: few; V gene: TRBV7-8; CDR3 protein: CASSPRQGKPTDTQYF; CDR3 DNA: TGTGCCAGCAGCCCACGACAGGGTAAACCCACAGATACGCAGTATTTT
J gene: TRBJ2-2; D gene: TRBD2; clone size: few; V gene: TRBV30; CDR3 protein: CAWSVKRENTGELFF; CDR3 DNA: TGTGCCTGGAGTGTAAAGCGGGAAAACACCGGGGAGCTGTTTTTT
J gene: TRBJ2-4; D gene: TRBD1; clone size: -; V gene: TRBV28; CDR3 protein: CASSSPTGLNIQYF; CDR3 DNA: TGTGCCAGCAGTTCGCCGACAGGGTTGAACATTCAGTACTTC
J gene: TRBJ2-7; D gene: -; clone size: few; V gene: TRBV11-2; CDR3 protein: CASSSVSYEQYF; CDR3 DNA: TGTGCCAGCAGCTCGGTCTCCTACGAGCAGTACTTC
J gene: TRBJ1-1; D gene: -; clone size: few; V gene: TRBV29-1; CDR3 protein: CSARLTMNTEAFF; CDR3 DNA: TGCAGCGCCAGACTTACAATGAACACTGAAGCTTTCTTT
J gene: TRBJ1-2; D gene: TRBD1; clone size: few; V gene: TRBV7-2; CDR3 protein: CASREPQGGTGYTF; CDR3 DNA: TGTGCCAGCAGGGAACCACAGGGGGGAACTGGCTACACCTTC
J gene: TRBJ1-2; D gene: TRBD1; clone size: -; V gene: TRBV30; CDR3 protein: CAWSGDRANYGYTF; CDR3 DNA: TGTGCCTGGAGTGGGGACAGGGCTAACTATGGCTACACCTTC
J gene: TRBJ2-5; D gene: TRBD2; clone size: -; V gene: TRBV14; CDR3 protein: CASSQGLAGGPETQYF; CDR3 DNA: TGTGCCAGCAGCCAAGGACTAGCGGGAGGGCCTGAGACCCAGTACTTC
J gene: TRBJ2-7; D gene: -; clone size: -; V gene: TRBV5-4; CDR3 protein: CASSQGLASEQYF; CDR3 DNA: TGTGCCAGCAGTCAAGGCCTAGCCTCCGAGCAGTACTTC
J gene: TRBJ1-3; D gene: -; clone size: -; V gene: TRBV7-9; CDR3 protein: CASSLTSSGNTIYF; CDR3 DNA: TGTGCCAGCAGCTTAACAAGCTCTGGAAACACCATATATTTT
J gene: TRBJ1-1; D gene: -; clone size: -; V gene: TRBV28; CDR3 protein: CASSFSQGITEAFF; CDR3 DNA: TGTGCCAGCAGTTTCTCTCAGGGAATCACTGAAGCTTTCTTT
J gene: TRBJ2-1; D gene: -; clone size: -; V gene: TRBV29-1; CDR3 protein: CSVEAQIYNEQFF; CDR3 DNA: TGCAGCGTTGAAGCACAGATCTACAATGAGCAGTTCTTC
J gene: TRBJ2-5; D gene: -; clone size: -; V gene: TRBV29-1; CDR3 protein: CSVDEDTLETQYF; CDR3 DNA: TGCAGCGTTGACGAGGACACGTTAGAGACCCAGTACTTC
J gene: TRBJ2-4; D gene: TRBD1; clone size: -; V gene: TRBV6-6; CDR3 protein: CASSTGQGGIQYF; CDR3 DNA: TGTGCCAGCAGTACGGGACAGGGAGGCATTCAGTACTTC
J gene: TRBJ2-3; D gene: TRBD2; clone size: few; V gene: TRBV30; CDR3 protein: CAWASGGTDTQYF; CDR3 DNA: TGTGCCTGGGCTAGCGGGGGCACAGATACGCAGTATTTT
J gene: TRBJ1-2; D gene: TRBD1; clone size: few; V gene: TRBV29-1; CDR3 protein: CSVLGQGGGYTF; CDR3 DNA: TGCAGCGTGTTAGGACAGGGCGGTGGCTACACCTTC
J gene: TRBJ2-1; D gene: -; clone size: -; V gene: TRBV20-1; CDR3 protein: CSASNREEQFF; CDR3 DNA: TGCAGTGCCTCCAATCGGGAGGAGCAGTTCTTC
J gene: TRBJ1-2; D gene: -; clone size: -; V gene: TRBV7-2; CDR3 protein: CASNLEGRTNYGYTF; CDR3 DNA: TGTGCCAGCAACCTCGAGGGCCGAACTAACTATGGCTACACCTTC
J gene: TRBJ1-1; D gene: -; clone size: -; V gene: TRBV4-3; CDR3 protein: CASSQGSSGNTEAFF; CDR3 DNA: TGCGCCAGCAGCCAAGGATCTTCGGGAAACACTGAAGCTTTCTTT
J gene: TRBJ2-5; D gene: -; clone size: few; V gene: TRBV7-2; CDR3 protein: CASRSGRGETQYF; CDR3 DNA: TGTGCCAGCCGGAGTGGTCGGGGAGAGACCCAGTACTTC
J gene: TRBJ2-7; D gene: TRBD2; clone size: -; V gene: TRBV4-3; CDR3 protein: CASSQENGRTSPYEQYF; CDR3 DNA: TGCGCCAGCAGCCAAGAAAACGGGAGGACGTCGCCTTACGAGCAGTACTTC
J gene: TRBJ1-4; D gene: TRBD1; clone size: -; V gene: TRBV14; CDR3 protein: CASSQRTGGSSREKLFF; CDR3 DNA: TGTGCCAGCAGCCAAAGGACAGGGGGAAGCTCTCGTGAAAAACTGTTTTTT
J gene: TRBJ1-2; D gene: -; clone size: -; V gene: TRBV5-4; CDR3 protein: CASSFVGTTNYGYTF; CDR3 DNA: TGTGCCAGCAGCTTTGTTGGGACTACTAACTATGGCTACACCTTC
J gene: TRBJ2-1; D gene: -; clone size: few; V gene: TRBV14; CDR3 protein: CASSRQNYNEQFF; CDR3 DNA: TGTGCCAGCAGCCGACAAAACTACAATGAGCAGTTCTTC
J gene: TRBJ2-1; D gene: TRBD2; clone size: -; V gene: TRBV28; CDR3 protein: CASSTQSAGTSGYNEQFF; CDR3 DNA: TGTGCCAGCAGTACTCAATCCGCCGGGACTAGCGGCTACAATGAGCAGTTCTTC
J gene: TRBJ2-1; D gene: TRBD2; clone size: few; V gene: TRBV5-1; CDR3 protein: CASSGSGGYNEQFF; CDR3 DNA: TGCGCCAGCAGCGGGAGCGGGGGATACAATGAGCAGTTCTTC
J gene: TRBJ2-7; D gene: TRBD1; clone size: few; V gene: TRBV7-2; CDR3 protein: CASSLGQGAYEQYF; CDR3 DNA: TGTGCCAGCAGCCTGGGACAGGGAGCCTACGAGCAGTACTTC
J gene: TRBJ2-2; D gene: -; clone size: few; V gene: TRBV19; CDR3 protein: CASSIGDFNTGELFF; CDR3 DNA: TGTGCCAGTAGTATAGGGGACTTCAACACCGGGGAGCTGTTTTTT
J gene: TRBJ1-1; D gene: -; clone size: -; V gene: TRBV4-1; CDR3 protein: CASSQDRVGEKNTEAFF; CDR3 DNA: TGCGCCAGCAGCCAAGATAGGGTAGGGGAAAAGAACACTGAAGCTTTCTTT
J gene: TRBJ2-4; D gene: TRBD1; clone size: few; V gene: TRBV19; CDR3 protein: CASSSRGTKNIQYF; CDR3 DNA: TGTGCCAGTAGTAGCAGGGGGACCAAAAACATTCAGTACTTC
J gene: TRBJ2-1; D gene: -; clone size: few; V gene: TRBV27; CDR3 protein: CASRSLLEGSYNEQFF; CDR3 DNA: TGTGCCAGCAGGAGTCTCCTGGAGGGCTCCTACAATGAGCAGTTCTTC
J gene: TRBJ1-5; D gene: -; clone size: -; V gene: TRBV19; CDR3 protein: CASSIGQGRGSNQPQHF; CDR3 DNA: TGTGCCAGTAGTATCGGGCAGGGCCGGGGGAGCAATCAGCCCCAGCATTTT
J gene: TRBJ1-2; D gene: -; clone size: -; V gene: TRBV14; CDR3 protein: CASSQGLTGTSHGYTF; CDR3 DNA: TGTGCCAGCAGCCAGGGCCTAACCGGGACTTCACATGGCTACACCTTC
J gene: TRBJ1-2; D gene: -; clone size: once; V gene: TRBV19; CDR3 protein: CASTRGYGYTF; CDR3 DNA: TGTGCCAGTACGCGAGGCTATGGCTACACCTTC
J gene: TRBJ2-7; D gene: TRBD1; clone size: -; V gene: TRBV29-1; CDR3 protein: CSVVNYGTGSDHEQYF; CDR3 DNA: TGCAGCGTTGTCAACTACGGGACAGGGTCAGACCACGAGCAGTACTTC
J gene: TRBJ2-1; D gene: TRBD2; clone size: -; V gene: TRBV30; CDR3 protein: CAWSESSGQQFF; CDR3 DNA: TGTGCCTGGAGCGAATCTAGCGGACAGCAGTTCTTC
J gene: TRBJ1-5; D gene: -; clone size: -; V gene: TRBV19; CDR3 protein: CASSIRDILRNQPQHF; CDR3 DNA: TGTGCCAGTAGTATCCGTGACATTCTCCGCAATCAGCCCCAGCATTTT
J gene: TRBJ2-7; D gene: TRBD2; clone size: -; V gene: TRBV7-9; CDR3 protein: CASSLRLAGAFREQYF; CDR3 DNA: TGTGCCAGCAGCCTACGACTAGCGGGGGCATTTCGAGAGCAGTACTTC
J gene: TRBJ2-1; D gene: -; clone size: -; V gene: TRBV10-3; CDR3 protein: CAISDPGLNDEQFF; CDR3 DNA: TGTGCCATCAGTGATCCCGGACTGAACGATGAGCAGTTCTTC
J gene: TRBJ2-5; D gene: TRBD1; clone size: few; V gene: TRBV28; CDR3 protein: CASRPGQFQETQYF; CDR3 DNA: TGTGCCAGCAGGCCGGGACAGTTCCAAGAGACCCAGTACTTC
J gene: TRBJ1-2; D gene: -; clone size: few; V gene: TRBV5-1; CDR3 protein: CASSLLSSRPEGEGYTF; CDR3 DNA: TGCGCCAGCAGCTTGTTATCGTCTCGGCCTGAGGGGGAGGGCTACACCTTC